A single sample gave rise to the 17 T cell receptor beta chains below, sequenced in a study of blood T cells in healthy people across ages. A J-beta primer mix and a sample-barcoded 5' primer were used in a second PCR of roughly 6 to 11 cycles. TCRdb re-analysed the 5' RACE reads in MiXCR, keeping a single row per CDR3 protein. The sample shows hundreds of thousands of distinct CDR3 sequences, 52% of them seen only once. The specimen was blood. All receptors derive from a woman older than 75 in good health.

This clonotype was found a few times. The V and J genes are TRBV11-1 and TRBJ2-7; D may be TRBD1 (6 bases). Trimming stripped 5 bases from V and 3 bases from J, with 14 bases between. The germline CDR1 and CDR2 sequences are SGHAT and FQDESV (reference sequence). The CDR3 runs to 14 residues. Here the CDR3 reads CASSNRDMNYEQYF. CDR3 nucleotide sequence: TGTGCCAGCAGCAACCGGGACATGAACTACGAGCAGTACTTC.

At least ten counts were recorded for this clonotype. This chain connects TRBV7-3 to TRBJ2-1; 9 bases align to TRBD2. This CDR3 region has 14 residues. CDR1 is SGHTA, CDR2 FQGTGA, per germline. V gave up 5 bases and J gave up 4 bases; unmatched junction bases: 3. The CDR3 DNA is TGTGCCAGCAGCCTAGCGGGGCCGTACAATGAGCAGTTCTTC. Encoded protein: CASSLAGPYNEQFF.

The V and J genes are TRBV27 and TRBJ2-1; D unclear. The V end was cut by 6 bases, the J end by 9 bases, with 15 bases between. CDR3 length: 13 residues. Germline CDR1 reads MNHEY; CDR2 reads SMNVEV (reference sequence). CDR3 DNA sequence: TGTGCCAGCAGACGACCAGCTACGGGTGAGCAGTTCTTC. Its translation is CASRRPATGEQFF.

The chain employs TRBV28 and TRBJ2-1; 9 nucleotides align to TRBD1. The CDR3 has 13 amino acids. The V and J ends lost 10 bases and 8 bases, in that order; junction bases with no gene match: 9. Germline V gene sequence: CDR1 MDHEN, CDR2 SYDVKM. Here the CDR3 DNA reads TGTGCCACCGAACCGGGACAGGGTTATGAGCAGTTCTTC. Translated, it gives CATEPGQGYEQFF.

A word on this clonotype: A much larger clone differs by one base, so this may be a read error. This rearrangement joins TRBV14 to TRBJ1-2; D possibly corresponds to TRBD1 (6 bases). The CDR3 extends over 13 amino acids. The germline V gene encodes CDR1 SGHDN and CDR2 FVKESK. V gave up 1 base and J gave up 4 bases, with 7 bases separating them. The CDR3 reads CASSQAGAYGYTF. CDR3 DNA: TGTGCCAGCAGCCAAGCAGGGGCCTATGGCTACACCTTC.

The chain combines TRBV12-3 or TRBV12-4 with TRBJ1-4; 8 bases are a match to TRBD1. V dropped 8 bases and J dropped 8; count of bases not matched to a gene: 7. The CDR3 sequence is 13 residues long. The DNA of the CDR3 is TGTGCCAGCCAGGGGGCGCTTGGGGAAAAACTGTTTTTT. Its protein product is CASQGALGEKLFF.

The rearrangement joins TRBV6-6 to TRBJ1-4, with 8 bases that match TRBD1. After removal of 5 bases from V and 10 bases from J, the junction contained 0 bases not matched to a gene. Germline values: CDR1 MNHNY, CDR2 SVGAGI (reference sequence). The CDR3 extends over 11 amino acids. CDR3 DNA: TGTGCCAGCAGTGACAGGGGAAAACTGTTTTTT. It encodes CASSDRGKLFF.

For this clonotype: A much larger clonotype is one base distant, so this may be a read error. This chain uses TRBV20-1 with TRBJ2-1, with D possibly being TRBD1 (5 bases). The CDR3 has 13 residues. In germline, CDR1 is DFQATT, CDR2 SNEGSKA (reference sequence). CDR3 amino acids: CRASIQGDDEQFF. The CDR3 nucleotides read TGCAGGGCTAGTATTCAGGGCGATGATGAGCAGTTCTTC.

Regarding this clonotype: This may stem from a read error, because a much larger clone lies one nucleotide away. The V and J genes are TRBV9 and TRBJ2-3; the D gene is possibly TRBD2 (6 bases). Germline V lookup: CDR1 SGDLS, CDR2 YYNGEE. This CDR3 contains 14 residues. CDR3: CARSVEDGRDTQYF. The CDR3 DNA reads as TGTGCCAGGAGCGTAGAAGATGGGAGGGATACGCAGTATTTT.

Ten or more counts support this clonotype. The chain links TRBV6-1 to TRBJ2-1; D is unresolved. The CDR3 runs to 13 residues. CDR1 and CDR2 (germline): MNHNS, SASEGT. Trimming removed 2 bases at V and 7 bases at J, with 9 bases between. The DNA for the CDR3 is TGTGCCAGCAGTGAAAGGCGGTGGAATGAGCAGTTCTTC. Its protein product is CASSERRWNEQFF.

Turning to this clonotype: One base away lies a much larger clone, so this may be a sequencing read error. V and J are TRBV12-3 or TRBV12-4 and TRBJ2-1; 8 positions agree with TRBD2. The V and J ends lost 11 bases and 1 base, in that order; junction bases with no gene match: 19. The length of the CDR3 is 18 residues. CDR3 coding DNA: TGTGCCGTCCAGGGGACTGGCGGGGGGACTCCTTCCTACAATGAGCAGTTCTTC. Translating gives CAVQGTGGGTPSYNEQFF.

This clonotype was seen a few times. V usage is TRBV7-9 and J usage is TRBJ1-5; 8 nucleotides agree with TRBD1. Germline trimming cut 5 bases from V and 0 bases from J; bases unmatched to any gene: 9. Germline CDR1 and CDR2: SEHNR and FQNEAQ (reference sequence). The CDR3 contains 17 residues. CDR3 nucleotides: TGTGCCAGCAGCCGCGCTACAGGGGGGAGTAGCAATCAGCCCCAGCATTTT. Its translation: CASSRATGGSSNQPQHF.

As to this clonotype: Just one base apart from a much larger clone, this may be a read error. The chain couples TRBV6-1 to TRBJ2-1; 11 bases are a match to TRBD2. The ends lost 7 bases at V and 3 bases at J; junction bases unmatched: 11. This CDR3 is 17 amino acids long. In germline, CDR1 is MNHNS, CDR2 SASEGT. The DNA of the CDR3 is TGTGCCAGCACCAAAAGGGAGGGGACTAGCGGCTACAATGAGCAGTTCTTC. This translates into CASTKREGTSGYNEQFF.

In regard to this clonotype: A single base separates this from a much larger clone, so it may be a read error. The J gene is TRBJ1-2, the V gene TRBV10-3; no reliable D call. The germline V gene encodes CDR1 ENHRY and CDR2 SYGVKD. The CDR3 extends over 13 amino acids. The V gene lost 8 bases and the J gene lost 2 bases, with 12 bases spanning the gap. CDR3 DNA sequence: TGTGCCATCTATGCTCAAGGAAACTATGGCTACACCTTC. Protein product: CAIYAQGNYGYTF.

This rearrangement joins TRBV6-1 to TRBJ1-2, with 7 bases fitting TRBD1. Trimming cost V 7 bases and J 4 bases; bases outside gene matches: 12. From germline, CDR1 is MNHNS and CDR2 SASEGT. The CDR3 is 15 amino acids. The CDR3 here is CASTLRQGEIYGYTF. The CDR3 DNA reads as TGTGCCAGCACCCTCAGGCAGGGGGAGATCTATGGCTACACCTTC.

The chain combines TRBV29-1 with TRBJ1-2; 8 nucleotides line up with TRBD1. Trimming removed 7 bases from V and 7 bases from J; junction bases left unmatched: 2. Germline lookup yields CDR1 SQVTM and CDR2 ANQGSEA. This CDR3 is built from 10 residues. The CDR3 is CSGRGPGYTF. CDR3 sequence (DNA): TGCAGCGGCAGGGGGCCTGGCTACACCTTC.

This chain joins TRBV29-1 and TRBJ2-6; TRBD2 aligns across 8 bases. This CDR3 is built from 17 residues. Germline V gives CDR1 SQVTM, CDR2 ANQGSEA. The ends lost 7 bases at V and 0 bases at J; junction bases unmatched: 11. The CDR3 DNA is TGCAGCGCCCACGGTAGCGGGGAGAGCTCTGGGGCCAACGTCCTGACTTTC. Translating gives CSAHGSGESSGANVLTF.